This T cell receptor (beta chain) comes out of a study of T cells after yellow fever vaccination. Researchers made TCR cDNA using 5'RACE template switching, and this step added a universal primer site and UMIs. TCRdb passed the 5' RACE reads through MiXCR, listing each CDR3 protein once. In the table there are a few hundred thousand distinct CDR3 sequences, less than 20% of which are singletons. V shed 4 bases and J 4 bases; nucleotides not matched to a gene: 2. CDR3 length: 14 residues. This specimen consisted of PBMCs, obtained 5 days after the first yellow fever vaccination. This chain connects TRBV12-3 or TRBV12-4 to TRBJ2-5; 11 bases line up with TRBD1. The TCR originated in a man aged 18 to 30 who received the YFV17D yellow fever vaccine. CDR3 DNA: TGTGCCAGCAGTTGGGGGACAGGGGGAGAGACCCAGTACTTC. Translating it yields CASSWGTGGETQYF.